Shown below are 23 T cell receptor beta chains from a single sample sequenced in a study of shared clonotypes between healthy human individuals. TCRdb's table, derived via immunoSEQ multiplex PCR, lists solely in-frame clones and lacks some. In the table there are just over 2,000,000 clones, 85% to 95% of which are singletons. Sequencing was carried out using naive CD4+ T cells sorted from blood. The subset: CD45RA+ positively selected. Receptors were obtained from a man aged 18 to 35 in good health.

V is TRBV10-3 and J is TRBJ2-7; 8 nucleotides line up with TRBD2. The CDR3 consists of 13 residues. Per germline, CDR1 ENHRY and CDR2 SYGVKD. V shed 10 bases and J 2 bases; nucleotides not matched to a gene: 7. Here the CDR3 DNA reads TGTGCCACTAAACCGGGACTAGCCTACGAGCAGTACTTC. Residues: CATKPGLAYEQYF.

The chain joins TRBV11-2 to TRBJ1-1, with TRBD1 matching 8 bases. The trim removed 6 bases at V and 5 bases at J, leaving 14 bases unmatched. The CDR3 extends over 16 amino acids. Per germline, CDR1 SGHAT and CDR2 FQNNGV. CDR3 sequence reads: CASSTTGGKVGTEAFF. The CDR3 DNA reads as TGTGCCAGCAGTACTACAGGGGGTAAGGTAGGGACTGAAGCTTTCTTT.

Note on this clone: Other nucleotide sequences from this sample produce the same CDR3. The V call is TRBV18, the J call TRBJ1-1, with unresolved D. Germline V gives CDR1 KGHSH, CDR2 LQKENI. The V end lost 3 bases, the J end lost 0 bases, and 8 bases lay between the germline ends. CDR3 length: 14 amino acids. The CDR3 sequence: CASSPPTLNTEAFF. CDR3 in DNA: TGTGCCAGCTCACCGCCGACATTGAACACTGAAGCTTTCTTT.

DNA for the CDR3: TGCGCCAGCAGCCAAGAAATGGGGCTAGCGGGAGGGAAAGACGAGCAGTACTTC. It yields the protein CASSQEMGLAGGKDEQYF. This rearrangement joins TRBV4-1 to TRBJ2-7, with 12 bases fitting TRBD2. The V gene's germline CDR1 is MGHRA and CDR2 YSYEKL. Trimming at V came to 0 bases and at J to 5 bases, leaving 11 bases not matched to a gene. This CDR3 spans 18 amino acids.

The DNA of the CDR3 is TGTGCCTGGGGAGACAGGCCCAACTATGGCTACACCTTC. This sequence encodes CAWGDRPNYGYTF. V is TRBV30 and J is TRBJ1-2; possible D gene TRBD1, 6 bases. CDR3 length: 13 amino acids. Trimming cost V 5 bases and J 2 bases, with 12 bases left between them. From germline, CDR1 is GTSNPN and CDR2 SVGIG (reference sequence). Together with reference TRBV30 and TRBJ1-2, the CDR3 gives the full variable domain: SQTIHQWPATLVQPVGSPLSLECTVEGTSNPNLYWYRQAAGRGLQLLFYSVGIGQISSEVPQNLSASRPQDRQFILSSKKLLLSDSGFYLCAWGDRPNYGYTFGSGTRLTVV.

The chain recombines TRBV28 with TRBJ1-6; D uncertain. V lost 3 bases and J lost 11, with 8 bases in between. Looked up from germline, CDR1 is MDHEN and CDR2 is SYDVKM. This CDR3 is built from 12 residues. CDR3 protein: CASSFNRPPLHF. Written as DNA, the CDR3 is TGTGCCAGCAGTTTTAACAGACCACCCCTCCACTTT.

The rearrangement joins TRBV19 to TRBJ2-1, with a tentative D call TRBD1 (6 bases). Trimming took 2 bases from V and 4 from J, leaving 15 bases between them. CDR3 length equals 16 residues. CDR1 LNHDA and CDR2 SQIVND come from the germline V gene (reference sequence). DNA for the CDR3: TGTGCCAGTAGTATACATCGAGGGCAGGGGTACAATGAGCAGTTCTTC. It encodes CASSIHRGQGYNEQFF.

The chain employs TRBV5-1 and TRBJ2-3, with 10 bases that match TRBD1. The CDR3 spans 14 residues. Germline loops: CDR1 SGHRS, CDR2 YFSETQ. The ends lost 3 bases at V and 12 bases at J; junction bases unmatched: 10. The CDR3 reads CASSSDPGQGIQYF. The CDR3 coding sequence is TGCGCCAGCAGCTCGGACCCGGGACAGGGGATACAGTATTTT.

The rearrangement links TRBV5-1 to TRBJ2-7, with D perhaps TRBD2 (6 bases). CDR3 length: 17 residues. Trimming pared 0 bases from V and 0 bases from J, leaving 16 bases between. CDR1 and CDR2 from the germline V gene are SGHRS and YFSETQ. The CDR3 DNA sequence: TGCGCCAGCAGCTTGGCCGGAGGGGCCCCTCTCTCCTACGAGCAGTACTTC. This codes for CASSLAGGAPLSYEQYF. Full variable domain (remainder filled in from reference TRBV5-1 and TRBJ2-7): KAGVTQTPRYLIKTRGQQVTLSCSPISGHRSVSWYQQTPGQGLQFLFEYFSETQRNKGNFPGRFSGRQFSNSRSEMNVSTLELGDSALYLCASSLAGGAPLSYEQYFGPGTRLTVT.

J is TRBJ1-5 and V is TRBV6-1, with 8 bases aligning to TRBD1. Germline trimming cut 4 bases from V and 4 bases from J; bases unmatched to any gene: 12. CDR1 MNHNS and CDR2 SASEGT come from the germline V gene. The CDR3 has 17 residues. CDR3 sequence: CASSAILTGVGNQPQHF. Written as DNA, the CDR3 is TGTGCCAGCAGTGCCATACTGACAGGGGTGGGGAATCAGCCCCAGCATTTT.

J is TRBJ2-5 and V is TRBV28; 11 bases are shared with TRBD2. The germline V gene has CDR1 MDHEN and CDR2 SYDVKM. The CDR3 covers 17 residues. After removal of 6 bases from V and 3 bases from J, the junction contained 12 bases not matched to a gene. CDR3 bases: TGTGCCAGCAGCCCTTTTAAAATACTAGCGGGGGAAGAGACCCAGTACTTC. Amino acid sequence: CASSPFKILAGEETQYF. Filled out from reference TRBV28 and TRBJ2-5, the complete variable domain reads DVKVTQSSRYLVKRTGEKVFLECVQDMDHENMFWYRQDPGLGLRLIYFSYDVKMKEKGDIPEGYSVSREKKERFSLILESASTNQTSMYLCASSPFKILAGEETQYFGPGTRLLVL.

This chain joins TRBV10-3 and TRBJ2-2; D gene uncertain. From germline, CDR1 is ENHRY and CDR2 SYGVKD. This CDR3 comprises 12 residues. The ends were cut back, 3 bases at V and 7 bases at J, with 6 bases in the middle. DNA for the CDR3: TGTGCCATCAGTGAACGTTTCGGGGAGCTGTTTTTT. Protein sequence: CAISERFGELFF.

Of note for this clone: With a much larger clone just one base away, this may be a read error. Here the CDR3 reads CASSPGTYGNTETFF. In DNA, the CDR3 is TGCGCCAGCAGCCCCGGGACCTATGGGAACACTGAAACTTTCTTT. The chain employs TRBV4-1 and TRBJ1-1; weak D call: TRBD1 (5 bases). Germline V gene sequence: CDR1 MGHRA, CDR2 YSYEKL. The CDR3 totals 15 residues.

DNA of the CDR3: TGTGCCAGAAGCTTGGCCGGAGGGGCTGAAGCTTTCTTT. It codes for CARSLAGGAEAFF. This chain connects TRBV5-3 to TRBJ1-1; TRBD1 might be the D (5 bases). TRBV5-3 is given ORF status, its function remaining uncertain. V shed 0 bases and J shed 6 bases, with 9 bases lying between them. The CDR3 consists of 13 residues.

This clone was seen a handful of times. The CDR3 sequence: CASSSGQATNEKLFF. CDR3 DNA sequence: TGCGCCAGCAGCTCGGGACAGGCAACTAATGAAAAACTGTTTTTT. V and J are TRBV5-1 and TRBJ1-4, with 8 bases fitting TRBD1. Germline V gene lookup returns CDR1 SGHRS and CDR2 YFSETQ. There are 15 residues in the CDR3. The trim removed 3 bases at V and 0 bases at J, leaving 1 base unmatched.

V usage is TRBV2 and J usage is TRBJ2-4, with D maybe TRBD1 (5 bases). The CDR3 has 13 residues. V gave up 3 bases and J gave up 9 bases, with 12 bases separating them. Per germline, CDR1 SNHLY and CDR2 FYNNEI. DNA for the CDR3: TGTGCCAGCAGTGAGTTGGGTACAGGCATTCAGTACTTC. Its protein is CASSELGTGIQYF.

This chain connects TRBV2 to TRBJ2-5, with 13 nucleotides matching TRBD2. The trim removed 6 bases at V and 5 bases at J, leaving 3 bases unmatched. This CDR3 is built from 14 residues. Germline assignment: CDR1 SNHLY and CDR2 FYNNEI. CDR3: CASRRTSGSETQYF. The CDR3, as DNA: TGTGCCAGCAGACGGACTAGCGGGAGTGAGACCCAGTACTTC.

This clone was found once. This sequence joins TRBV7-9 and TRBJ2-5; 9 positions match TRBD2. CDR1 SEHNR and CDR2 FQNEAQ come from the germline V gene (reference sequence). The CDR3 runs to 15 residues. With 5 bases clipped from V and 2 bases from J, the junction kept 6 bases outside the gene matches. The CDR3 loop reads CASSPSGGWQETQYF. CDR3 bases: TGTGCCAGCAGCCCGAGCGGGGGGTGGCAAGAGACCCAGTACTTC.

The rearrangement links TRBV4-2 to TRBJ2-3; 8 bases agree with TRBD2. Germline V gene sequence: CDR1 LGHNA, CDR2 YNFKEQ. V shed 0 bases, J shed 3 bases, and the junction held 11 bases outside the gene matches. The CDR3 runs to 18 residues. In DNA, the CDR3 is TGTGCCAGCAGCCAAGAAAATCGGCGGGCTAGCGGGACAGATACGCAGTATTTT. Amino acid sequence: CASSQENRRASGTDTQYF.

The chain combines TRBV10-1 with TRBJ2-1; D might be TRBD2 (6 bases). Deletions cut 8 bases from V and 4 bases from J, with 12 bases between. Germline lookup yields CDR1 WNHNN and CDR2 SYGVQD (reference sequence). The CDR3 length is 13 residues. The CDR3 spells CASGGKEYNEQFF. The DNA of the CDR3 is TGCGCCAGCGGAGGGAAAGAGTACAATGAGCAGTTCTTC.

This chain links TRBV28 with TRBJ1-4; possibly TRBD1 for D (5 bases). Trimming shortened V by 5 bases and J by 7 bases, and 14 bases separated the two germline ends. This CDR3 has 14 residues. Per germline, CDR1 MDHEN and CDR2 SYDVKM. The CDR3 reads CASSPSGGLEKLFF. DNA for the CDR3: TGTGCCAGCAGTCCCTCGGGGGGTCTTGAAAAACTGTTTTTT.

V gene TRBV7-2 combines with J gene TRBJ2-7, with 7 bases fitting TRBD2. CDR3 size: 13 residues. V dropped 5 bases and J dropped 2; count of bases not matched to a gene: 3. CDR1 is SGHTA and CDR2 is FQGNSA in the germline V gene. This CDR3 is CASSTLAAYEQYF. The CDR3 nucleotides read TGTGCCAGCAGCACCCTAGCGGCCTACGAGCAGTACTTC.

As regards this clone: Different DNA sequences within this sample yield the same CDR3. This CDR3 is CASSLDGQGAYEQYF. CDR3 nucleotides: TGTGCCAGCAGCTTAGACGGGCAGGGGGCATACGAGCAGTACTTC. The rearrangement links TRBV7-9 to TRBJ2-7, with 8 bases identical to TRBD1. This CDR3 has 15 amino acids. The V and J ends lost 1 base and 4 bases, in that order; junction bases with no gene match: 6. Germline loops: CDR1 SEHNR, CDR2 FQNEAQ (reference sequence).